The clone carrying this TCR beta chain was detected only once. Its antigen is as yet unknown. Here immunoSEQ multiplex PCR was the method, and the copy in TCRdb shows in-frame clones only, minus some. The sample consists of a few million clones, approximately 95% of them appearing once. Germline V gene data show CDR1 as SEHNR and CDR2 as FQNEAQ (reference sequence). CDR3 length equals 16 residues. Trimming at V came to 5 bases and at J to 6 bases, leaving 12 bases not matched to a gene. This sample stems from a study of shared clonotypes between healthy human individuals. Study-level results: Naive CD4 clonotypes were shared across a handful of donors at about 5%. Deeper or shallower sequencing was expected to change how clonotypes are shared among donors. The study found lower generation probabilities in non-shared clonotypes than in those shared by all four donors.

Sequenced material: naive CD4+ T cells from PBMCs. The subset was: CD45RA+ positively selected. This TCR derives from a man between 18 and 29 years old in good health. Some clones in this sample may be carry-over from other donors' samples. The V gene is TRBV7-9, the J gene TRBJ2-1; 8 positions agree with TRBD2. The DNA for the CDR3 is TGTGCCAGCAGCCCCCCGTTTCGGGAGGGGGGCAATGAGCAGTTCTTC. Translating gives CASSPPFREGGNEQFF.